Each of the 28 T cell receptor beta chains below was sequenced from the same sample in a study of a mutant IDH1 vaccine in newly diagnosed glioma. These receptors have no identified antigens. Sequencing used immunoSEQ multiplex PCR; TCRdb keeps in-frame clones, though not all of them. The sample includes 50,000 to 75,000 clones, 80% to 90% seen only once; the top ten take 7.4%. The time point denotes: week 5, during vaccination. The content of each vaccine dose was 300 ug of mutant IDH1 20-mer peptide, and topical imiquimod accompanied it. The material was PBMCs, obtained from a glioma patient whose treatment included an IDH1 peptide vaccine. These receptors all stem from a woman in her forties or fifties with glioma.

The chain is built from TRBV19 and TRBJ2-3, with 8 bases aligning to TRBD1. CDR1 and CDR2 (germline): LNHDA, SQIVND (reference sequence). The CDR3 extends over 14 amino acids. The junction had 6 bases not matched to a gene; V was cut back by 8 bases and J by 2 bases. This chain's CDR3 is CASEGTGHTDTQYF. In DNA, the CDR3 is TGTGCCAGTGAAGGGACAGGACACACAGATACGCAGTATTTT.

There are a few counts of this clone. This chain links TRBV11-2 with TRBJ1-1; no definite D call. V shed 1 base and J shed 7 bases, with 7 bases lying between them. This CDR3 has 12 residues. Germline values: CDR1 SGHAT, CDR2 FQNNGV. CDR3 in DNA: TGTGCCAGCAGCTTAGCTGGGTTTGAAGCTTTCTTT. Translating it yields CASSLAGFEAFF.

Here the CDR3 reads CASSTGGAMGYTF. The DNA of the CDR3 is TGTGCCAGCAGCACAGGGGGGGCTATGGGCTACACCTTC. This rearrangement joins TRBV11-2 to TRBJ1-2; 8 nucleotides align to TRBD1. V shed 5 bases, J shed 8 bases, and the junction held 7 bases outside the gene matches. Germline CDR1 SGHAT, CDR2 FQNNGV. The CDR3 sequence is 13 residues long.

This chain links TRBV7-2 with TRBJ1-4; D may be TRBD1 (5 bases). CDR1 is SGHTA, CDR2 FQGNSA, per germline. With 4 bases removed from V and 4 bases from J, the gap between germline ends came to 13 bases. The CDR3 has 15 residues. The CDR3 sequence: CASSSQGRNNEKLFF. CDR3 coding DNA: TGTGCCAGCAGCTCCCAGGGCCGGAATAATGAAAAACTGTTTTTT.

V is TRBV4-3 and J is TRBJ1-2; a possible D gene is TRBD1 (5 bases). CDR3 length: 17 residues. Trimming stripped 0 bases from V and 0 bases from J, with 14 bases between. From germline, CDR1 is LGHNA and CDR2 YSLEER. CDR3 sequence reads: CASSQDRGLPANYGYTF. DNA of the CDR3: TGCGCCAGCAGCCAAGATCGGGGACTGCCAGCTAACTATGGCTACACCTTC.

The rearrangement uses TRBV11-1 and TRBJ1-1; D remains ambiguous. Germline V gene data show CDR1 as SGHAT and CDR2 as FQDESV (reference sequence). This CDR3 comprises 14 residues. The germline V and J ends were trimmed by 3 bases and 0 bases, with 8 bases remaining between them. The CDR3 region is CASSFNGLNTEAFF. The CDR3 DNA sequence: TGTGCCAGCAGCTTTAACGGCTTGAACACTGAAGCTTTCTTT.

This clone has only one observation. The chain carries TRBV19 and TRBJ1-1; no firm D call. Per the germline V gene, CDR1 is LNHDA and CDR2 is SQIVND (reference sequence). The CDR3 runs to 14 residues. V lost 3 bases and J 4 bases, leaving 12 bases between the germline ends. CDR3 in amino acids: CASSITQRSTEAFF. DNA of the CDR3: TGTGCCAGTAGTATTACTCAGAGGAGCACTGAAGCTTTCTTT.

On this clone: At one end the junction does not follow the germline gene, possibly because of a read error. This chain joins TRBV6-5 and TRBJ2-5; tentatively, D is TRBD2 (6 bases). CDR3 length equals 11 residues. Per germline, CDR1 MNHEY and CDR2 SVGAGI. CDR3: CASTGTGGWHF. In DNA form, the CDR3 reads TGTGCCAGCACCGGGACCGGGGGATGGCACTTC.

Here the CDR3 DNA reads TGTGCCAGCAGCTTGTTGCCAGGCTATAGCAATCAGCCCCAGCATTTT. This sequence encodes CASSLLPGYSNQPQHF. The chain combines TRBV7-2 with TRBJ1-5; no clear D gene. V was trimmed by 3 bases and J by 0 bases, leaving 12 bases between them. This CDR3 spans 16 amino acids. CDR1 is SGHTA and CDR2 is FQGNSA in the germline V gene.

The rearrangement uses TRBV6-5 and TRBJ2-3; TRBD2 agrees at 7 bases. Per the germline V gene, CDR1 is MNHEY and CDR2 is SVGAGI. CDR3 size: 16 residues. V was clipped by 2 bases and J by 1 base; unmatched bases: 6. CDR3 DNA: TGTGCCAGCAGTTACCGGGGGGACGGCCGCACAGATACGCAGTATTTT. Its translation is CASSYRGDGRTDTQYF.

The rearrangement joins TRBV7-9 to TRBJ1-5; 8 nucleotides line up with TRBD1. CDR1 and CDR2 (germline): SEHNR, FQNEAQ (reference sequence). The CDR3 spans 13 residues. The junction had 5 bases not matched to a gene; V was cut back by 6 bases and J by 7 bases. The chain's CDR3 is CASSQQGGQPQHF. CDR3 sequence (DNA): TGTGCCAGCAGTCAACAGGGGGGCCAGCCCCAGCATTTT.

The chain has TRBV18 and TRBJ2-3; no definite D call. Germline CDR1 reads KGHSH; CDR2 reads LQKENI. V shed 3 bases and J shed 1 base, with 2 bases lying between them. The CDR3 sequence is 12 residues long. The CDR3 DNA is TGTGCCAGCTCACCCCGCACAGATACGCAGTATTTT. Protein sequence: CASSPRTDTQYF.

The count of this clone is one. The chain uses TRBV4-1 and TRBJ2-1, with 10 bases lining up with TRBD2. V was clipped by 4 bases and J by 3 bases; unmatched bases: 9. The CDR3 extends over 17 amino acids. Germline CDR1 is MGHRA and CDR2 is YSYEKL. The CDR3 region has the DNA TGCGCCAGCAGCCTCCTGGGGAGCGGGGGGGTCTACAATGAGCAGTTCTTC. Translation: CASSLLGSGGVYNEQFF.

V usage is TRBV29-1 and J usage is TRBJ1-6; 9 bases match TRBD1. CDR1 SQVTM and CDR2 ANQGSEA come from the germline V gene. This CDR3 is 13 amino acids long. J was trimmed by 7 bases and V by 6 bases; bases with no gene match: 4. The chain's CDR3 is CSVTQGANSPLHF. The CDR3 coding sequence is TGCAGCGTGACACAGGGGGCCAATTCACCCCTCCACTTT. Full variable domain (outside the CDR3, taken from reference TRBV29-1 and TRBJ1-6): SAVISQKPSRDICQRGTSLTIQCQVDSQVTMMFWYRQQPGQSLTLIATANQGSEATYESGFVIDKFPISRPNLTFSTLTVSNMSPEDSSIYLCSVTQGANSPLHFGNGTRLTVT.

The genes are TRBV7-9 and TRBJ2-1; 9 nucleotides agree with TRBD2. Per the germline V gene, CDR1 is SEHNR and CDR2 is FQNEAQ (reference sequence). The V and J ends lost 5 bases and 6 bases, in that order; junction bases with no gene match: 11. The CDR3 has 16 amino acids. CDR3: CASSHPRAGGINEQFF. In DNA form, the CDR3 reads TGTGCCAGCAGCCACCCCCGAGCGGGGGGCATCAATGAGCAGTTCTTC.

The chain is built from TRBV25-1 and TRBJ1-1; 7 bases map to TRBD1. The CDR3 spans 14 residues. Germline V gene sequence: CDR1 MGHDK, CDR2 SYGVNS. The V segment lost 8 bases and the J segment 1 base; nucleotides outside the gene matches: 7. The CDR3 protein is CASGPGTANTEAFF. The CDR3 DNA follows: TGTGCCAGCGGACCAGGGACAGCGAACACTGAAGCTTTCTTT.

This clone was recorded a few times. V usage is TRBV10-1 and J usage is TRBJ1-1; tentative D call: TRBD1 (5 bases). This CDR3 comprises 14 residues. Deletions cut 3 bases from V and 1 base from J, with 9 bases between. Germline V gene lookup returns CDR1 WNHNN and CDR2 SYGVQD (reference sequence). CDR3 protein: CASSDQGRNTEAFF. The CDR3 coding sequence is TGCGCCAGCAGTGACCAGGGACGGAACACTGAAGCTTTCTTT.

V gene TRBV6-7 combines with J gene TRBJ2-3; 8 nucleotides align to TRBD1. TRBV6-7 is assigned to the ORF class and has an uncertain function. This CDR3 has 16 residues. Losses at the gene ends were 6 bases for V and 4 bases for J; bases not matched to a gene: 12. DNA for the CDR3: TGTGCCAGCAGGCCGACAGGGGCAATATCTGCAGATACGCAGTATTTT. This translates into CASRPTGAISADTQYF.

The J gene is TRBJ1-2, the V gene TRBV7-6, with D hard to call. V was trimmed by 4 bases and J by 5 bases, leaving 14 bases between them. The CDR3 has 14 residues. CDR1 is SGHVS, CDR2 FNYEAQ, per germline. The CDR3, as DNA: TGTGCCAGCAGCTCCGGACGGAAAGGATATGGCTACACCTTC. Protein: CASSSGRKGYGYTF.

Judged by abundance, this clone is medium-sized. The V and J genes are TRBV6-4 and TRBJ2-3; the match to TRBD2 covers 11 bases. V gave up 5 bases and J gave up 0 bases; unmatched junction bases: 4. CDR1 MRHNA and CDR2 SNTAGT come from the germline V gene. The CDR3 is 16 residues long. The CDR3 nucleotides are TGTGCCAGCAGTTATACTAGCGGGAGTAGCACAGATACGCAGTATTTT. It encodes CASSYTSGSSTDTQYF.

This chain links TRBV30 with TRBJ2-1; D could derive from TRBD1 or TRBD2 (5 bases each). This CDR3 has 13 residues. V gave up 2 bases and J gave up 8 bases, with 13 bases separating them. CDR1 is GTSNPN and CDR2 is SVGIG in the germline V gene (reference sequence). CDR3 DNA sequence: TGTGCCTGGAGTCGGCACCGAGGGGATGAGCAGTTCTTC. Its protein is CAWSRHRGDEQFF.

CDR3 bases: TGTGCCAGCAGCCAAAGCGGGGGATTCCAAGAGACCCAGTACTTC. Residues: CASSQSGGFQETQYF. The J gene is TRBJ2-5, the V gene TRBV6-5; the match to TRBD2 covers 8 bases. Trimming took 6 bases from V and 1 from J; bases not matched to a gene: 7. Germline V lookup: CDR1 MNHEY, CDR2 SVGAGI. There are 15 residues in the CDR3.

This chain joins TRBV29-1 and TRBJ1-2; a weak D match, TRBD1 (6 bases). Trimming cost V 7 bases and J 3 bases, with 15 bases left between them. The CDR3 loop spans 13 amino acids. Germline loops: CDR1 SQVTM, CDR2 ANQGSEA. The CDR3 DNA follows: TGCAGCGCCGGTACAGGGACGGACTATGGCTACACCTTC. Encoded protein: CSAGTGTDYGYTF.

The CDR3 DNA reads TGTGCCTGGAGTCCACGGGGCACCTACGAGCAGTACTTC. This translates into CAWSPRGTYEQYF. This chain links TRBV30 with TRBJ2-7, with D possibly being TRBD1 or TRBD2 (5 bases each). This CDR3 is built from 13 residues. Trimming removed 2 bases at V and 2 bases at J, with 10 bases between. Germline loops: CDR1 GTSNPN, CDR2 SVGIG (reference sequence).

The CDR3 DNA reads as TGTGCCAGCCGGGGCCAGCCAATGAACACTGAAGCTTTCTTT. Translation: CASRGQPMNTEAFF. The rearrangement uses TRBV19 and TRBJ1-1; D may be TRBD1 (5 bases). The CDR3 loop spans 14 amino acids. The germline V gene encodes CDR1 LNHDA and CDR2 SQIVND (reference sequence). V lost 9 bases and J 0 bases, leaving 14 bases between the germline ends.

Here the CDR3 DNA reads TGCAGCGTCTGTGACAGGTTAATGAACACTGAAGCTTTCTTT. Its translation: CSVCDRLMNTEAFF. This chain uses TRBV29-1 with TRBJ1-1, with D perhaps matching TRBD1 (6 bases). V was clipped by 6 bases and J by 0 bases, with 14 bases between them. Germline CDR1 reads SQVTM; CDR2 reads ANQGSEA. This CDR3 is 14 amino acids long.

This clone was found a few times. The chain uses TRBV10-1 and TRBJ1-2; no clear D. The V gene's germline CDR1 is WNHNN and CDR2 SYGVQD (reference sequence). There are 13 residues in the CDR3. Trimming stripped 6 bases from V and 0 bases from J, with 8 bases between. The CDR3, as DNA: TGCGCCAGCAGCCCTGCTACTAACTATGGCTACACCTTC. Translated, it gives CASSPATNYGYTF.

The J gene is TRBJ1-3, the V gene TRBV19; no reliable D call. There are 14 residues in the CDR3. The V gene lost 4 bases and the J gene lost 2 bases, with 9 bases spanning the gap. Germline V gives CDR1 LNHDA, CDR2 SQIVND (reference sequence). The CDR3 nucleotides are TGTGCCAGTAGTACTTCAATAACTGGAAACACCATATATTTT. This translates into CASSTSITGNTIYF.